The rows below give T cell receptor beta chains drawn from one sample of a study of graft-versus-host responses after intestinal transplantation. Their recognized antigens are unknown. The table came from immunoSEQ multiplex PCR; TCRdb's copy has only in-frame clones and leaves some out. Of 96,000 or so clones detected, 92% appear once; the ten largest clones hold roughly 0.17%. The sequences come from unstimulated CD4+ T cells sorted from spleen or lymph node cells, collected before intestinal transplant. Every receptor here comes from a human donor who received an intestinal transplant. Both conserved end residues are part of each CDR3. D genes are given only for firm matches. Clone size is not always given. Where it is, it says once, few, many or a class for expanded clones.

V: TRBV7-9
D: .
size: .
length: 13
J: TRBJ1-1
CDR3: CASSLRENTEAFF
DNA: TGTGCCAGCAGTCTAAGAGAGAACACTGAAGCTTTCTTT

V: TRBV5-1
D: .
size: .
length: 15
J: TRBJ2-7
CDR3: CASSLAPGIFYEQYF
DNA: TGCGCCAGCAGCTTGGCGCCAGGGATCTTCTACGAGCAGTACTTC

V: TRBV2
D: TRBD1
size: .
length: 16
J: TRBJ2-7
CDR3: CASKRLTGGASYEQYF
DNA: TGTGCCAGCAAACGACTAACAGGGGGCGCCTCCTACGAGCAGTACTTC

V: TRBV5-4
D: .
size: .
length: 14
J: TRBJ1-6
CDR3: CASSLTGLDSPLHF
DNA: TGTGCCAGCAGCTTGACAGGTTTAGATTCACCCCTCCACTTT

V: TRBV4-2
D: TRBD2
size: few
length: 16
J: TRBJ2-7
CDR3: CASRRGIAGGPSEQYF
DNA: TGTGCCAGCAGACGGGGAATAGCGGGGGGGCCTAGCGAGCAGTACTTC

V: TRBV6-1
D: .
size: .
length: 12
J: TRBJ2-7
CDR3: CASSEVRSEQYF
DNA: TGTGCCAGCAGTGAAGTGAGGTCCGAGCAGTACTTC

V: TRBV7-3
D: .
size: .
length: 14
J: TRBJ2-1
CDR3: CASSPGHPADEQFF
DNA: TGTGCCAGCAGCCCCGGACACCCGGCGGATGAGCAGTTCTTC

V: TRBV6-5
D: .
size: .
length: 11
J: TRBJ1-1
CDR3: CASSLGGEAFF
DNA: TGTGCCAGCAGCCTGGGGGGGGAAGCTTTCTTT

V: TRBV10-3
D: TRBD1
size: .
length: 14
J: TRBJ2-7
CDR3: CASTRGTASYEQYF
DNA: TGTGCCTCGACCAGGGGGACAGCCTCCTACGAGCAGTACTTC

V: TRBV28
D: TRBD2
size: .
length: 17
J: TRBJ2-1
CDR3: CASSSTGTSGRLNEQFF
DNA: TGTGCCAGCAGTTCTACCGGGACTAGCGGGAGATTAAATGAGCAGTTCTTC

V: TRBV6-4
D: .
size: .
length: 14
J: TRBJ1-1
CDR3: CASSARGLNTEAFF
DNA: TGTGCCAGCAGCGCCAGGGGTCTGAACACTGAAGCTTTCTTT

V: TRBV5-6
D: TRBD2
size: .
length: 16
J: TRBJ2-3
CDR3: CASSLAPSGGADTQYF
DNA: TGTGCCAGCAGCTTGGCCCCTAGCGGGGGGGCGGATACGCAGTATTTT

V: TRBV28
D: .
size: .
length: 13
J: TRBJ1-3
CDR3: CASGQGAGNTIYF
DNA: TGTGCCAGCGGGCAGGGCGCTGGAAACACCATATATTTT

V: TRBV9
D: TRBD2
size: once
length: 15
J: TRBJ2-3
CDR3: CASSVGTSGTDTQYF
DNA: TGTGCCAGCAGCGTAGGAACTAGCGGGACAGATACGCAGTATTTT

V: TRBV5-4
D: .
size: .
length: 15
J: TRBJ1-1
CDR3: CASSRQQGKATEAFF
DNA: TGTGCCAGCAGCCGCCAGCAGGGAAAGGCCACTGAAGCTTTCTTT

V: TRBV5-4
D: TRBD1
size: .
length: 18
J: TRBJ1-2
CDR3: CASRKVGTGGATDYGYTF
DNA: TGTGCCAGCAGAAAGGTCGGGACAGGGGGCGCGACGGACTATGGCTACACCTTC

V: TRBV18
D: TRBD1
size: .
length: 15
J: TRBJ1-2
CDR3: CASSPQGTDNYGYTF
DNA: TGTGCCAGCTCACCTCAGGGGACAGATAACTATGGCTACACCTTC

V: TRBV5-1
D: .
size: once
length: 16
J: TRBJ2-2
CDR3: CASSFSGGANTGELFF
DNA: TGCGCCAGCAGCTTCAGTGGGGGCGCGAACACCGGGGAGCTGTTTTTT

V: TRBV18
D: TRBD1
size: .
length: 15
J: TRBJ1-6
CDR3: CASSSGQGFDSPLHF
DNA: TGTGCCAGCTCATCGGGACAGGGTTTTGATTCACCCCTCCACTTT

V: TRBV28
D: TRBD1
size: .
length: 14
J: TRBJ1-6
CDR3: CASRSDRLNSPLHF
DNA: TGTGCCAGCAGATCGGACAGGTTAAATTCACCCCTCCACTTT

V: TRBV28
D: TRBD2
size: .
length: 17
J: TRBJ2-3
CDR3: CASSPFLLAGGRDTQYF
DNA: TGTGCCAGCAGCCCCTTCCTACTAGCGGGAGGGAGAGATACGCAGTATTTT

V: TRBV5-1
D: .
size: .
length: 15
J: TRBJ1-6
CDR3: CASSLEGQGDSPLHF
DNA: TGCGCCAGCAGCTTGGAAGGCCAAGGAGATTCACCCCTCCACTTT

V: TRBV28
D: TRBD1
size: .
length: 14
J: TRBJ1-4
CDR3: CASTVTGRPEKLFF
DNA: TGTGCCAGCACCGTGACAGGGAGGCCCGAAAAACTGTTTTTT

V: TRBV6-5
D: TRBD2
size: .
length: 13
J: TRBJ2-7
CDR3: CASKSTSGYEQYF
DNA: TGTGCCAGCAAATCGACTAGCGGCTACGAGCAGTACTTC

V: TRBV2
D: TRBD1
size: .
length: 14
J: TRBJ2-4
CDR3: CASREGGQGNIQYF
DNA: TGTGCCAGCAGAGAAGGCGGACAGGGAAACATTCAGTACTTC

V: TRBV5-1
D: .
size: .
length: 15
J: TRBJ2-7
CDR3: CASSFTGELPYEQYF
DNA: TGCGCCAGCAGCTTCACGGGAGAGCTCCCCTACGAGCAGTACTTC

V: TRBV6-5
D: TRBD1
size: .
length: 16
J: TRBJ1-1
CDR3: CASSYSRDRGYTEAFF
DNA: TGTGCCAGCAGTTACTCGAGGGACAGAGGGTACACTGAAGCTTTCTTT

V: TRBV28
D: .
size: .
length: 12
J: TRBJ1-4
CDR3: CASTSVREKLFF
DNA: TGTGCCAGCACCTCAGTGAGGGAAAAACTGTTTTTT

V: TRBV27
D: TRBD1
size: .
length: 15
J: TRBJ1-6
CDR3: CASSSTDREGSPLHF
DNA: TGTGCCAGCAGTTCCACCGACAGGGAAGGTTCACCCCTCCACTTT

V: TRBV19
D: .
size: .
length: 15
J: TRBJ1-3
CDR3: CASTYIVGRGNTIYF
DNA: TGTGCCAGTACCTATATAGTGGGGCGCGGAAACACCATATATTTT

V: TRBV19
D: .
size: .
length: 15
J: TRBJ2-7
CDR3: CASSIFGGAPYEQYF
DNA: TGTGCCAGTAGTATATTTGGGGGCGCTCCCTACGAGCAGTACTTC

V: TRBV18
D: TRBD2
size: .
length: 16
J: TRBJ2-2
CDR3: CASSRGTSLNTGELFF
DNA: TGTGCCAGCTCTCGGGGGACTAGCCTGAACACCGGGGAGCTGTTTTTT

V: TRBV5-4
D: TRBD1
size: .
length: 14
J: TRBJ2-3
CDR3: CASSSRGRGDTQYF
DNA: TGTGCCAGCAGCTCAAGGGGGCGCGGAGATACGCAGTATTTT

V: TRBV6-1
D: .
size: once
length: 11
J: TRBJ2-5
CDR3: CASSEGAPRYF
DNA: TGTGCCAGCAGTGAGGGAGCTCCGCGGTACTTC

V: TRBV5-4
D: TRBD1
size: .
length: 16
J: TRBJ2-3
CDR3: CASSFGTGTSTDTQYF
DNA: TGTGCCAGCAGCTTCGGGACAGGCACTAGCACAGATACGCAGTATTTT

V: TRBV28
D: TRBD1
size: .
length: 15
J: TRBJ1-5
CDR3: CASSQLWDRPQPQHF
DNA: TGTGCCAGCAGTCAACTCTGGGACAGGCCACAGCCCCAGCATTTT

V: TRBV19
D: .
size: .
length: 15
J: TRBJ2-6
CDR3: CASSILASGANVLTF
DNA: TGTGCCAGTAGTATCTTAGCCTCTGGGGCCAACGTCCTGACTTTC

V: TRBV27
D: .
size: .
length: 16
J: TRBJ1-6
CDR3: CANSLLGAFYNSPLHF
DNA: TGTGCCAACAGTTTATTAGGGGCCTTCTATAATTCACCCCTCCACTTT

V: TRBV6-5
D: .
size: .
length: 16
J: TRBJ2-2
CDR3: CASSYSGQWGTGELFF
DNA: TGTGCCAGCAGTTACTCGGGGCAATGGGGCACCGGGGAGCTGTTTTTT

V: TRBV19
D: .
size: .
length: 15
J: TRBJ2-5
CDR3: CASSIDQYTQETQYF
DNA: TGTGCCAGTAGTATAGACCAGTATACCCAAGAGACCCAGTACTTC

V: TRBV7-2
D: TRBD1
size: .
length: 14
J: TRBJ2-5
CDR3: CASSLEGAKETQYF
DNA: TGTGCCAGCAGCTTAGAGGGGGCAAAAGAGACCCAGTACTTC

V: TRBV5-1
D: TRBD2
size: .
length: 16
J: TRBJ2-3
CDR3: CASSLLAGVSTDTQYF
DNA: TGCGCCAGCAGCTTGTTAGCGGGCGTGAGCACAGATACGCAGTATTTT

V: TRBV9
D: .
size: .
length: 19
J: TRBJ2-1
CDR3: CASSVSAYSPPSSYNEQFF
DNA: TGTGCCAGCAGCGTATCCGCCTATAGTCCTCCGAGCTCCTACAATGAGCAGTTCTTC

V: TRBV5-1
D: .
size: .
length: 14
J: TRBJ1-4
CDR3: CASSLGRTNEKLFF
DNA: TGCGCCAGCAGCTTGGGGAGAACTAATGAAAAACTGTTTTTT

V: TRBV6-1
D: .
size: .
length: 14
J: TRBJ1-1
CDR3: CAATIGHRNTEAFF
DNA: TGTGCCGCAACCATAGGACACCGGAACACTGAAGCTTTCTTT

V: TRBV6-5
D: TRBD1
size: .
length: 15
J: TRBJ2-1
CDR3: CASRGLDRVANEQFF
DNA: TGTGCCAGCAGAGGACTCGACAGGGTGGCGAATGAGCAGTTCTTC

V: TRBV19
D: .
size: .
length: 13
J: TRBJ1-4
CDR3: CASRSLGQQELFF
DNA: TGTGCCAGTAGGTCGCTCGGGCAACAGGAACTGTTTTTT

V: TRBV28
D: .
size: .
length: 12
J: TRBJ1-3
CDR3: CASRRGYRAIYF
DNA: TGTGCCAGCAGGAGGGGGTATCGGGCCATATATTTT

V: TRBV19
D: .
size: .
length: 15
J: TRBJ2-6
CDR3: CASRPPGSGANVLTF
DNA: TGTGCCAGTCGCCCACCAGGGTCTGGGGCCAACGTCCTGACTTTC

V: TRBV5-4
D: TRBD2
size: .
length: 16
J: TRBJ2-5
CDR3: CASSPTSGRLEETQYF
DNA: TGTGCCAGCAGCCCGACTAGCGGGAGGCTAGAAGAGACCCAGTACTTC

V: TRBV30
D: TRBD2
size: .
length: 14
J: TRBJ2-5
CDR3: CAGTGLAGTETQYF
DNA: TGTGCCGGGACGGGGCTAGCGGGCACGGAGACCCAGTACTTC